This T cell receptor beta chain was identified during a study of blood T cell repertoires in COVID-19. Study-level information: Specimens from acute and convalescent COVID-19 originated in the United States, Italy and Spain. In each case, the material was cDNA or gDNA derived from T cells, B-cell-depleted T cells, or PBMCs.

Germline-derived CDR1 and CDR2 are SGHTA and FQGNSA. There are 16 residues in the CDR3. Unmatched junction bases numbered 7, after V lost 5 bases and J lost 3 bases. In the original analysis: Nucleated cell number was recorded as an estimate derived from reference gene primer amplification. Measured with immunoSEQ multiplex PCR; TCRdb has only the in-frame clones, and not every one. V and J calls and clone size are those listed in that table; D and trimming were worked out from the DNA. The sample records approximately 82,000 clones, roughly 92% being singletons. This sequence was found in a woman aged 60 to 75 with active COVID-19. This chain joins TRBV7-2 and TRBJ2-6; 7 nucleotides match TRBD1. Sequenced sample: peripheral blood. CDR3 amino acids: CASSLDRANGANVLTF. CDR3 DNA sequence: TGTGCCAGCAGCCTAGACAGGGCTAATGGGGCCAACGTCCTGACTTTC.